The rows below give T cell receptor beta chains drawn from one sample of a study of blood T cell repertoires in COVID-19. Sequencing was performed with immunoSEQ multiplex PCR; in TCRdb, only in-frame clones are kept and a portion is missing. The sample gives 400,000 to 450,000 clones, roughly 90% of which show up once; under 1.5% is in the top ten. The sequenced sample consisted of peripheral blood. The receptor source for this set is a woman aged 25 to 39 with active or convalescent COVID-19. Both conserved end residues are part of each CDR3. A D gene is named only where the DNA matches it firmly. The size of a clone is reported for some rows only, either as once, few or many, or as a class for expanded clones.

d_call	v_call	j_call	clone_size	cdr3_aa	cdr3_nt
TRBD1	TRBV7-2	TRBJ1-1	NA	CASSARDSGPLGSEAFF	TGTGCCAGCAGCGCCCGGGACAGCGGACCGTTGGGGTCTGAAGCTTTCTTT
NA	TRBV5-5	TRBJ2-7	NA	CASSSAGNLRNF	TGTGCCAGCAGCTCGGCAGGGAACCTCCGAAACTTC
NA	TRBV7-9	TRBJ2-5	NA	CASRRQSETQYF	TGTGCCAGCAGACGACAGTCCGAGACCCAGTACTTC
TRBD1	TRBV11-2	TRBJ1-1	NA	CASSLAGGNTEAFF	TGTGCCAGCAGCTTAGCAGGGGGGAACACTGAAGCTTTCTTT
NA	TRBV4-1	TRBJ1-6	NA	CASSLGSRADSPLHF	TGCGCCAGCAGCCTGGGAAGCAGGGCTGATTCACCCCTCCACTTT
TRBD1	TRBV27	TRBJ1-2	NA	CASSFRTGTGYTF	TGTGCCAGCAGTTTCCGGACAGGGACCGGCTACACCTTC
TRBD1	TRBV9	TRBJ1-6	NA	CASSSLTGASYNSPLHF	TGTGCCAGCAGCTCCTTAACAGGGGCGTCCTATAATTCACCCCTCCACTTT
TRBD1	TRBV6-2/TRBV6-3	TRBJ1-2	NA	CASSLGQWNYGYTF	TGTGCCAGCAGCCTGGGACAGTGGAACTATGGCTACACCTTC
NA	TRBV27	TRBJ1-5	once	CASSWQAYQPQHF	TGTGCCAGCAGTTGGCAGGCCTATCAGCCCCAGCATTTT
NA	TRBV7-9	TRBJ2-3	NA	CASTPGGIYTDTQYF	TGTGCCAGCACCCCTGGGGGGATTTACACAGATACGCAGTATTTT
NA	TRBV27	TRBJ2-5	NA	CASSPNQETQYF	TGTGCCAGCAGTCCAAACCAAGAGACCCAGTACTTC
NA	TRBV3-1/TRBV3-2	TRBJ1-1	NA	CASSQPDRPPNTEAFF	TGTGCCAGCAGCCAACCAGACAGGCCACCGAACACTGAAGCTTTCTTT
NA	TRBV5-5	TRBJ1-2	NA	CASSLEGANYGYTF	TGTGCCAGCAGCTTGGAAGGGGCTAACTATGGCTACACCTTC
TRBD1	TRBV7-6	TRBJ2-2	NA	CASSFQTGGGTGELFF	TGTGCCAGCAGCTTTCAGACAGGGGGGGGCACCGGGGAGCTGTTTTTT
TRBD1	TRBV6-1	TRBJ1-1	NA	CASSDRPGGTEAFF	TGTGCCAGCAGTGATCGGCCAGGGGGCACTGAAGCTTTCTTT
TRBD1	TRBV6-5	TRBJ1-2	NA	CASSPGTGFYTF	TGTGCCAGCAGTCCCGGGACAGGCTTCTACACCTTC
NA	TRBV2	TRBJ1-1	NA	CASRDSENTEAFF	TGTGCCAGCCGGGACTCCGAGAACACTGAAGCTTTCTTT
TRBD1	TRBV6-4	TRBJ2-1	NA	CASSERTGGGYNEQFF	TGTGCCAGCAGTGAGCGGACAGGGGGCGGCTACAATGAGCAGTTCTTC
NA	TRBV3-1/TRBV3-2	TRBJ1-1	NA	CASSQDYRTEAFF	TGTGCCAGCAGCCAAGACTACCGAACTGAAGCTTTCTTT
TRBD1	TRBV5-6	TRBJ1-2	NA	CASTTGGTGKFYGYTF	TGTGCCAGCACCACAGGCGGGACAGGGAAGTTCTATGGCTACACCTTC
NA	TRBV9	TRBJ2-1	NA	CASSVEAGPYNEQFF	TGTGCCAGCAGCGTAGAGGCAGGGCCCTACAATGAGCAGTTCTTC
NA	TRBV3-1/TRBV3-2	TRBJ2-2	NA	CASSQVRSANTGELFF	TGTGCCAGCAGCCAAGTCCGCAGCGCGAACACCGGGGAGCTGTTTTTT
NA	TRBV21-1	TRBJ2-3	NA	CASSKASGRVDTQYF	TGTGCCAGCAGCAAGGCTAGCGGGAGGGTAGATACGCAGTATTTT
TRBD1	TRBV18	TRBJ2-7	NA	CASSPTGGAYEQYF	TGTGCCAGCTCACCAACAGGGGGCGCCTACGAGCAGTACTTC
NA	TRBV21-1	TRBJ2-2	NA	CASSNLNGTGNSAGELFF	TGTGCCAGCAGCAACCTAAACGGGACAGGGAATTCCGCCGGGGAGCTGTTTTTT
TRBD1	TRBV7-8	TRBJ1-4	NA	CASSRGRWEKLFF	TGTGCCAGCAGCAGGGGGCGCTGGGAAAAACTGTTTTTT
NA	TRBV25-1	TRBJ1-6	NA	CASSEFPGFDYNSPLHF	TGTGCCAGCAGTGAATTTCCGGGATTCGATTATAATTCACCCCTCCACTTT
TRBD1	TRBV5-1	TRBJ2-3	NA	CASSPSPGQGITDTQYF	TGCGCCAGCAGTCCAAGTCCGGGACAGGGGATCACAGATACGCAGTATTTT
TRBD2	TRBV2	TRBJ2-2	NA	CASSALGLAGNTGELFF	TGTGCCAGCAGTGCATTGGGGCTAGCGGGAAACACCGGGGAGCTGTTTTTT
NA	TRBV12-3/TRBV12-4	TRBJ2-6	NA	CAASSSGANVLTF	TGTGCCGCCTCGAGCTCTGGGGCCAACGTCCTGACTTTC
NA	TRBV6-1	TRBJ1-6	NA	CASSQQGGNSPLHF	TGTGCCAGCAGTCAACAGGGTGGGAATTCACCCCTCCACTTT
NA	TRBV6-1	TRBJ1-2	NA	CASSEEGRMVDDGYTF	TGTGCCAGCAGTGAAGAGGGGCGCATGGTGGATGATGGCTACACCTTC
NA	TRBV7-2	TRBJ1-2	NA	CASSLGEGYGYTF	TGTGCCAGCAGCTTAGGGGAGGGCTATGGCTACACCTTC
TRBD1	TRBV7-9	TRBJ1-5	NA	CASSFCDREIVSNQPQHF	TGTGCCAGCAGCTTCTGTGACAGGGAGATAGTTAGCAATCAGCCCCAGCATTTT
NA	TRBV18	TRBJ2-1	NA	CASSPDSRTVFYNEQFF	TGTGCCAGCTCACCTGATAGCAGGACAGTCTTTTACAATGAGCAGTTCTTC
NA	TRBV7-6	TRBJ2-7	NA	CASSLAGHGYEQYF	TGTGCCAGCAGCTTAGCGGGACACGGCTACGAGCAGTACTTC
NA	TRBV15	TRBJ2-5	NA	CATSRSQGLRDETQYF	TGTGCCACCAGCAGATCCCAAGGGCTCCGGGATGAGACCCAGTACTTC
NA	TRBV9	TRBJ1-4	NA	CASSGRDATNEKLFF	TGTGCCAGCAGCGGCCGAGATGCAACTAATGAAAAACTGTTTTTT
NA	TRBV7-9	TRBJ2-7	NA	CASSLGGVSYEQYF	TGTGCCAGCAGCTTAGGGGGGGTATCCTACGAGCAGTACTTC
TRBD1	TRBV5-1	TRBJ1-2	NA	CASSRGQGDGYTF	TGCGCCAGCAGCAGAGGACAGGGCGATGGCTACACCTTC
TRBD1	TRBV6-4	TRBJ2-3	NA	CASSDAPLTGGTQYF	TGTGCCAGCAGTGACGCCCCCCTGACAGGGGGGACGCAGTATTTT
TRBD2	TRBV29-1	TRBJ2-1	NA	CSVSPGGNEQFF	TGCAGCGTCTCCCCGGGGGGGAATGAGCAGTTCTTC
NA	TRBV24-1	TRBJ2-2	few	CATSEGGRNTGELFF	TGTGCCACCAGTGAAGGGGGAAGGAACACCGGGGAGCTGTTTTTT
NA	TRBV9	TRBJ1-2	NA	CASSVGAGANYGYTF	TGTGCCAGCAGCGTAGGAGCGGGGGCCAACTATGGCTACACCTTC
TRBD2	TRBV2	TRBJ2-1	NA	CASSENGLGGGASYNEQFF	TGTGCCAGCAGTGAAAACGGACTAGGCGGGGGGGCCTCCTACAATGAGCAGTTCTTC
TRBD2	TRBV6-1	TRBJ2-7	NA	CASSEESGSSYEQYF	TGTGCCAGCAGTGAAGAGAGCGGGAGCTCCTACGAGCAGTACTTC
NA	TRBV19	TRBJ1-6	few	CASSVESLISYNSPLHF	TGTGCCAGTAGTGTCGAGAGTTTAATCTCCTATAATTCACCCCTCCACTTT
NA	TRBV28	TRBJ2-7	NA	CASASLDAPGTYEQYF	TGTGCCAGCGCCTCCCTAGATGCCCCCGGAACCTACGAGCAGTACTTC
NA	TRBV29-1	TRBJ2-2	NA	CSAASGISNTGELFF	TGCAGCGCAGCCTCCGGGATCTCCAACACCGGGGAGCTGTTTTTT
TRBD2	TRBV2	TRBJ2-5	NA	CASKASGASQETQYF	TGTGCCAGCAAGGCTAGCGGGGCGTCCCAAGAGACCCAGTACTTC
NA	TRBV14	TRBJ1-6	NA	CASSQDAGINSPLHF	TGTGCCAGCAGCCAAGATGCCGGGATAAATTCACCCCTCCACTTT
NA	TRBV18	TRBJ2-1	NA	CASMLGAIYNEQFF	TGTGCCAGTATGTTGGGGGCGATATACAATGAGCAGTTCTTC
NA	TRBV10-1	TRBJ1-1	NA	CASRRGRGTNTEAFF	TGCGCCAGCAGGCGAGGTAGGGGGACGAACACTGAAGCTTTCTTT
TRBD1	TRBV7-6	TRBJ1-6	NA	CASSLARGPNSPLHF	TGTGCCAGCAGCTTAGCTAGGGGGCCAAATTCACCCCTCCACTTT
NA	TRBV5-1	TRBJ2-1	NA	CASSLGGTGLGKEQFF	TGCGCCAGCAGCTTGGGGGGGACTGGACTTGGAAAAGAGCAGTTCTTC
TRBD2	TRBV4-2	TRBJ2-3	NA	CASSQEGTSGRTQYF	TGTGCCAGCAGCCAAGAGGGGACTAGCGGGAGAACGCAGTATTTT
NA	TRBV21-1	TRBJ2-2	NA	CASSKGWDRNTGELFF	TGTGCCAGCAGCAAAGGCTGGGACAGGAACACCGGGGAGCTGTTTTTT
NA	TRBV6-5	TRBJ2-7	NA	CASRLSGGLEQYF	TGTGCCAGCAGGTTATCGGGGGGCCTCGAGCAGTACTTC
NA	TRBV19	TRBJ1-2	once	CASLSNYGYTF	TGTGCCAGTCTTTCTAACTATGGCTACACCTTC
NA	TRBV6-1	TRBJ1-4	NA	CASSDDESATNEKLFF	TGTGCCAGCAGTGATGACGAAAGCGCAACTAATGAAAAACTGTTTTTT